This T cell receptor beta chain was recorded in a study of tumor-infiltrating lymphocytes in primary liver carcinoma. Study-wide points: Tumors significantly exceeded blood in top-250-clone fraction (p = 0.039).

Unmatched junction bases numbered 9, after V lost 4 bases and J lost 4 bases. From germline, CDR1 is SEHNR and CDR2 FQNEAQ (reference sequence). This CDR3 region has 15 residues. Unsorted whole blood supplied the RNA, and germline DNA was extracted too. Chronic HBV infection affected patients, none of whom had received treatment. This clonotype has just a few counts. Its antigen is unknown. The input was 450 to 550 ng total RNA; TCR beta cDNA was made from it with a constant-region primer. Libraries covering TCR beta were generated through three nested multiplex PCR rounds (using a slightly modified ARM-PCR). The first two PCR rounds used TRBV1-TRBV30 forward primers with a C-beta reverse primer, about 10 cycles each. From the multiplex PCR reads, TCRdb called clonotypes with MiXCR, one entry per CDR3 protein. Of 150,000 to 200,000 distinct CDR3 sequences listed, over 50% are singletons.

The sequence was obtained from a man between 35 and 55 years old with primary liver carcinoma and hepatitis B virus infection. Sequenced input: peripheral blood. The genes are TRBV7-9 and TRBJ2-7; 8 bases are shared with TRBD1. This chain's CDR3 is CASSSGTGHTYEQYF. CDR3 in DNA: TGTGCCAGCAGCTCCGGGACAGGCCATACATACGAGCAGTACTTC. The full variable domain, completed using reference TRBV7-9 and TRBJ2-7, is DTGVSQNPRHKITKRGQNVTFRCDPISEHNRLYWYRQTLGQGPEFLTYFQNEAQLEKSRLLSDRFSAERPKGSFSTLEIQRTEQGDSAMYLCASSSGTGHTYEQYFGPGTRLTVT.